A single sample gave rise to the 20 T cell receptor beta chains below, sequenced in a study of CXCR3-negative and CXCR3-positive naive CD8 T cells. Regarding the study as a whole: Greater hydrophobicity was found in TRB CDR3s of CXCR3-positive naive cells than of CXCR3-negative naive cells.

Their antigens remain unidentified. Researchers prepared the TRB cDNA libraries using 5' RACE with UMI labels. For each CDR3 protein, TCRdb gives one entry from its re-call of the 5' RACE reads, without DNA. Recorded for this sample: about 89,000 distinct CDR3 sequences. The specimen sequenced was naive CXCR3+ CD8+ T cells from blood. Sample subset: CD45RO-CCR7+CD27+CD95- naive CD8+ T cells expressing CXCR3 (TNR3+). The source is a human donor in good health. Some clones in this sample may be carry-over from other donors' samples.

The chain links TRBV4-1 to TRBJ2-5; TCRdb designates TRBD1, a call that cannot be tested without DNA. Germline assignment: CDR1 MGHRA and CDR2 YSYEKL. The CDR3 has 16 residues. CDR3 residues: CASSQVPRDGEETQYF.

V and J are TRBV2 and TRBJ2-7; there is no DNA to check the TCRdb D call of TRBD2. CDR1 SNHLY and CDR2 FYNNEI come from the germline V gene. The CDR3 extends over 13 amino acids. The CDR3 protein is CASSDGPSIGQYF.

V is TRBV7-3 and J is TRBJ2-1; with no DNA, the TCRdb D assignment of TRBD2 cannot be verified. The CDR3 has 15 residues. CDR1 and CDR2 (germline): SGHTA, FQGTGA. CDR3 residues: CASSLLAGVSNEQFF.

The chain has TRBV20-1 and TRBJ2-3; with no DNA, the TCRdb D assignment of TRBD2 cannot be verified. The CDR3 totals 15 residues. CDR1 is DFQATT, CDR2 SNEGSKA, per germline (reference sequence). CDR3 amino acids: CSARSRTTPWDTQHF.

The CDR3 spells CASSFQPNTEAFF. The chain joins TRBV7-6 to TRBJ1-1. CDR3 length: 13 residues. From germline, CDR1 is SGHVS and CDR2 FNYEAQ. Drawing the rest from reference TRBV7-6 and TRBJ1-1, the complete variable domain is GAGVSQSPRYKVTKRGQDVALRCDPISGHVSLYWYRQALGQGPEFLTYFNYEAQQDKSGLPNDRFSAERPEGSISTLTIQRTEQRDSAMYRCASSFQPNTEAFFGQGTRLTVV.

The chain joins TRBV20-1 to TRBJ2-7; the D call of TRBD2 rests on TCRdb alone, since no DNA is present to check it. CDR3 length: 17 amino acids. Germline CDR1 is DFQATT and CDR2 is SNEGSKA (reference sequence). The CDR3 spells CSAPLAGGPFTSYEQYF.

This chain joins TRBV6-2 or TRBV6-3 and TRBJ2-3; TCRdb reports TRBD2, a call that lacks DNA to check it against. The CDR3 runs to 16 residues. CDR1 MNHEY and CDR2 SVGEGT come from the germline V gene. CDR3 amino acids: CASSQAAGTSTDTQYF.

The gene calls are TRBV12-3 or TRBV12-4 and TRBJ2-7; the TCRdb call, TRBD1, lacks DNA for checking. CDR3 size: 12 residues. CDR3 sequence: CASSPTVYEQYF.

The V call is TRBV4-2, the J call TRBJ1-1. The CDR3 runs to 12 residues. Germline values: CDR1 LGHNA, CDR2 YNFKEQ. The CDR3: CASSQGIKEAFF.

V is TRBV23-1 and J is TRBJ2-4; TCRdb proposes TRBD1, but this gene call is untestable without DNA. TRBV23-1 is an open reading frame whose function is uncertain. The CDR3 is 14 residues long. CDR3 region: CASHGGGRENIQYF.

The chain combines TRBV23-1 with TRBJ2-7; there is no DNA to check the TCRdb D call of TRBD1. TRBV23-1 is sorted into the ORF group, with uncertain function. The CDR3 spans 19 residues. This CDR3 reads CASSRDRDRFSLTSYEQYF.

The chain couples TRBV25-1 to TRBJ2-7; TCRdb's assignment of TRBD1 cannot be checked, as there is no DNA. CDR1 and CDR2 (germline): MGHDK, SYGVNS. The CDR3 is 12 residues long. CDR3 in amino acids: CASSIRGNEQYF.

The CDR3 protein is CASAVSAYEQYF. The V and J genes are TRBV7-9 and TRBJ2-7. The CDR3 is 12 residues long. Germline values: CDR1 SEHNR, CDR2 FQNEAQ (reference sequence).

This chain connects TRBV4-3 to TRBJ2-2; lacking DNA, the TRBD1 call made by TCRdb goes unchecked. From germline, CDR1 is LGHNA and CDR2 YSLEER. This CDR3 has 15 residues. This chain's CDR3 is CASSQEEGASGELFF.

The chain couples TRBV6-5 to TRBJ1-2; the TCRdb call, TRBD1, lacks DNA for checking. The CDR3 runs 14 residues. In germline, CDR1 is MNHEY, CDR2 SVGAGI. The CDR3 loop is CASSPGQEFNGYTF.

This chain uses TRBV27 with TRBJ2-7; TCRdb's D gene call, TRBD2, goes unchecked for lack of DNA. Per germline, CDR1 MNHEY and CDR2 SMNVEV (reference sequence). This CDR3 has 14 amino acids. CDR3 sequence reads: CASSLERGVYEQYF.

The rearrangement links TRBV12-3 or TRBV12-4 to TRBJ2-1; there is no DNA to check the TCRdb D call of TRBD2. This CDR3 spans 14 amino acids. The CDR3 here is CASRRGTTANEQFF.

The chain joins TRBV28 to TRBJ1-5; TCRdb gives TRBD1 as the D gene, but with no DNA this cannot be confirmed. The CDR3 totals 20 residues. Looked up from germline, CDR1 is MDHEN and CDR2 is SYDVKM. The CDR3 is CASSFPSELPGSFRNQPQHF. Full variable domain (remainder filled in from reference TRBV28 and TRBJ1-5): DVKVTQSSRYLVKRTGEKVFLECVQDMDHENMFWYRQDPGLGLRLIYFSYDVKMKEKGDIPEGYSVSREKKERFSLILESASTNQTSMYLCASSFPSELPGSFRNQPQHFGDGTRLSIL.

The rearrangement uses TRBV29-1 and TRBJ2-1; TCRdb lists TRBD2, though no DNA is available to test this call. Germline lookup yields CDR1 SQVTM and CDR2 ANQGSEA. The CDR3 length is 13 residues. The CDR3 loop is CSGCLPSYNEQFF.

The rearrangement uses TRBV20-1 and TRBJ2-7; with no DNA, the TCRdb D assignment of TRBD1 cannot be verified. Germline V gene sequence: CDR1 DFQATT, CDR2 SNEGSKA (reference sequence). This CDR3 comprises 15 residues. The CDR3 here is CSARRPDRGAHEQYF.